This T cell receptor beta chain was documented in a study of blood T cell repertoires in COVID-19. Study background: Samples of COVID-19 (acute and convalescent) were obtained from the United States, Italy and Spain. In each case, the material was cDNA or gDNA derived from T cells, B-cell-depleted T cells, or PBMCs.

Per the authors' pipeline: Estimated nucleated cell counts came from reference gene primer amplification. The data were produced by immunoSEQ multiplex PCR, yet TCRdb's version contains in-frame clones alone and is incomplete. V and J calls and clone size are copied from that table; D and trimming were computed from the DNA. The repertoire consists of 330,000 or so clones, with 87% occurring once and the leading ten covering 9.5% to 10%. The Seattle site enrolled patients during active infection and followed them longitudinally. The germline gives CDR1 LGHNA, CDR2 YSLEER. The CDR3 extends over 15 amino acids. V shed 4 bases, J shed 7 bases, and the junction held 7 bases outside the gene matches.

The material sequenced was peripheral blood. The rearrangement joins TRBV4-3 to TRBJ1-4; 9 nucleotides align to TRBD1. The receptor was derived from a man aged 30 to 45 with COVID-19, enrolled during active disease. CDR3 coding DNA: TGCGCCAGCAGCCTTCGGACAGGGGCGGGTGAAAAACTGTTTTTT. Translating it yields CASSLRTGAGEKLFF.